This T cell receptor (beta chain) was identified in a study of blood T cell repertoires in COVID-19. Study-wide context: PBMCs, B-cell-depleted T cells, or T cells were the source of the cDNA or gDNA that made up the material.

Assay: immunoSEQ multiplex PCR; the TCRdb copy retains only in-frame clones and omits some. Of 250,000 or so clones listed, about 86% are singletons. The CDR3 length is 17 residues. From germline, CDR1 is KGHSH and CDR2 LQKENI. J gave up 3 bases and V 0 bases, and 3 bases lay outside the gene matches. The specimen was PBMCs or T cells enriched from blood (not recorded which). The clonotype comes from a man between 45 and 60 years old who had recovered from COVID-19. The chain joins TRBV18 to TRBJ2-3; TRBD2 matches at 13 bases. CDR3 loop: CASSPPTSGRRTDTQYF. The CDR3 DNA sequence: TGTGCCAGCTCACCACCGACTAGCGGGAGGCGTACAGATACGCAGTATTTT.